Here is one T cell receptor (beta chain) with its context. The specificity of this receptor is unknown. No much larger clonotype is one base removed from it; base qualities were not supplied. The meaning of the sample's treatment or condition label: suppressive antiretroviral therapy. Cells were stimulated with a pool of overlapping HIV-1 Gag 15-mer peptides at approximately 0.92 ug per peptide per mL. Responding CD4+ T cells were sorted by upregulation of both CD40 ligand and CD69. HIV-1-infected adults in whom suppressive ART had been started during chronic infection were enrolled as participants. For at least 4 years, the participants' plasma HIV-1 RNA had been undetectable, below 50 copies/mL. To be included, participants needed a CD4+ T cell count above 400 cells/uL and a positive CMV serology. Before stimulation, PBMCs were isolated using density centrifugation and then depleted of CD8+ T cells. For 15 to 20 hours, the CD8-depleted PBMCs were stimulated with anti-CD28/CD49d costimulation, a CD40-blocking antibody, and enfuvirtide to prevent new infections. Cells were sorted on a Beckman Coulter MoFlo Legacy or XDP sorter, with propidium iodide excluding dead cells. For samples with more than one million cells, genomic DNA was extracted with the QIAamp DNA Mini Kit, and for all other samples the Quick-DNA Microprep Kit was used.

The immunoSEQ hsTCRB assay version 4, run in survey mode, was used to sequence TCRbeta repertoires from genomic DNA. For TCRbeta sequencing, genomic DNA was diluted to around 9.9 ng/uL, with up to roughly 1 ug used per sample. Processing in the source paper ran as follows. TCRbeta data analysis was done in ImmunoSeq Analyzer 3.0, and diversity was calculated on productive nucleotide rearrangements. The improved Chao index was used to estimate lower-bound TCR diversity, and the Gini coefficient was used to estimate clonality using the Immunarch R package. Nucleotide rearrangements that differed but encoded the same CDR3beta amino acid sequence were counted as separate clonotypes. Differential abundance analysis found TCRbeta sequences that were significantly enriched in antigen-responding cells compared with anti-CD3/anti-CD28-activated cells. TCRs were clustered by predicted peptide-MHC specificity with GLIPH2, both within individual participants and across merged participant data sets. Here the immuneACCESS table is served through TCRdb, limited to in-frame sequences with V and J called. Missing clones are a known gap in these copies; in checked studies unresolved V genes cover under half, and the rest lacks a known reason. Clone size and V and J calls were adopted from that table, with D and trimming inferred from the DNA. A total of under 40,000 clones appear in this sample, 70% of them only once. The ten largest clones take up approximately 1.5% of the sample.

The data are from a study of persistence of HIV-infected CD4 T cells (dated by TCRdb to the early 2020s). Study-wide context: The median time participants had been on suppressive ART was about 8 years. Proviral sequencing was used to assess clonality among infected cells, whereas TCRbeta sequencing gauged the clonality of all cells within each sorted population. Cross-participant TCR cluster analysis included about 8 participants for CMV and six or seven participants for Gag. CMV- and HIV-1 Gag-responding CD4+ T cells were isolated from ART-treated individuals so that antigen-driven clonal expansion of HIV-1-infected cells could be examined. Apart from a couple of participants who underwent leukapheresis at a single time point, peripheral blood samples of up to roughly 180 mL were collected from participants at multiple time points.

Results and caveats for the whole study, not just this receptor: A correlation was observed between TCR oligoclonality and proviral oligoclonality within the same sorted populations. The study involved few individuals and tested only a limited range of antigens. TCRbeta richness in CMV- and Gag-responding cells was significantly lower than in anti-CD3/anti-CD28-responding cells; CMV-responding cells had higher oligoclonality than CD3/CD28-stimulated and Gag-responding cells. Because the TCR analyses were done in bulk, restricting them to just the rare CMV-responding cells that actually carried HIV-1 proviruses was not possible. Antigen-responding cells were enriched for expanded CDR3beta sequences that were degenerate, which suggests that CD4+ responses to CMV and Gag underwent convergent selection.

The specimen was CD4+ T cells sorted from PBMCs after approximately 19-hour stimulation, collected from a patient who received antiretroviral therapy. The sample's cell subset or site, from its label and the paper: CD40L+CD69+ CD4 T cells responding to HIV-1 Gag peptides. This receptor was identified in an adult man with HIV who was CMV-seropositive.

The CDR3 protein is CASSSPEGGRYEQYF. The nucleotides read TGTGCCAGTAGTTCCCCTGAAGGCGGGAGGTACGAGCAGTACTTC. Rearrangement joined TRBV19 to TRBJ2-7; 8 bases in the middle match TRBD2. The CDR3 runs 15 amino acids, cysteine and phenylalanine included. Left in the record is the CDR3 DNA by itself, 45 bases read in frame from the first base. CDR1 and CDR2 (LNHDA, SQIVND) derive from the germline V gene (reference sequence). After removal of 5 bases from V and 4 bases from J, the junction retains 10 bases not matched to a gene.